One TCR beta chain is described in this entry. Its antigen is undetermined. Only in-frame clones appear in the TCRdb table, and some are missing; sequencing was by immunoSEQ multiplex PCR. This table has approximately 840,000 clones, 96% appearing once. Naive CD8 cells were CD45RO-negative, positively selected for CCR7, excluding terminally differentiated effector memory CD45RA+ cells. All participating donors were Caucasian adults from Nashville, Tennessee. The data originate from a study of shared clonotypes between healthy human individuals. General study points: Clonotypes not shared had lower generation probabilities than those common to all four donors. Among donors, the sharing of clonotypes was expected to be influenced by sequencing depth.

Germline values: CDR1 MNHNS, CDR2 SASEGT. The CDR3 covers 17 residues. V was clipped by 1 base and J by 2 bases, with 15 bases between them. This receptor was identified in a man younger than 45 in good health. The chain uses TRBV6-1 and TRBJ2-4; the D call may be TRBD1 or TRBD2 (6 bases each). The sequencing sample was made of naive CD8+ T cells sorted from blood. The CDR3 nucleotides are TGTGCCAGCAGTGAAGTGGGGGGCCGTAGAACCAAAAACATTCAGTACTTC. Amino acid sequence: CASSEVGGRRTKNIQYF.